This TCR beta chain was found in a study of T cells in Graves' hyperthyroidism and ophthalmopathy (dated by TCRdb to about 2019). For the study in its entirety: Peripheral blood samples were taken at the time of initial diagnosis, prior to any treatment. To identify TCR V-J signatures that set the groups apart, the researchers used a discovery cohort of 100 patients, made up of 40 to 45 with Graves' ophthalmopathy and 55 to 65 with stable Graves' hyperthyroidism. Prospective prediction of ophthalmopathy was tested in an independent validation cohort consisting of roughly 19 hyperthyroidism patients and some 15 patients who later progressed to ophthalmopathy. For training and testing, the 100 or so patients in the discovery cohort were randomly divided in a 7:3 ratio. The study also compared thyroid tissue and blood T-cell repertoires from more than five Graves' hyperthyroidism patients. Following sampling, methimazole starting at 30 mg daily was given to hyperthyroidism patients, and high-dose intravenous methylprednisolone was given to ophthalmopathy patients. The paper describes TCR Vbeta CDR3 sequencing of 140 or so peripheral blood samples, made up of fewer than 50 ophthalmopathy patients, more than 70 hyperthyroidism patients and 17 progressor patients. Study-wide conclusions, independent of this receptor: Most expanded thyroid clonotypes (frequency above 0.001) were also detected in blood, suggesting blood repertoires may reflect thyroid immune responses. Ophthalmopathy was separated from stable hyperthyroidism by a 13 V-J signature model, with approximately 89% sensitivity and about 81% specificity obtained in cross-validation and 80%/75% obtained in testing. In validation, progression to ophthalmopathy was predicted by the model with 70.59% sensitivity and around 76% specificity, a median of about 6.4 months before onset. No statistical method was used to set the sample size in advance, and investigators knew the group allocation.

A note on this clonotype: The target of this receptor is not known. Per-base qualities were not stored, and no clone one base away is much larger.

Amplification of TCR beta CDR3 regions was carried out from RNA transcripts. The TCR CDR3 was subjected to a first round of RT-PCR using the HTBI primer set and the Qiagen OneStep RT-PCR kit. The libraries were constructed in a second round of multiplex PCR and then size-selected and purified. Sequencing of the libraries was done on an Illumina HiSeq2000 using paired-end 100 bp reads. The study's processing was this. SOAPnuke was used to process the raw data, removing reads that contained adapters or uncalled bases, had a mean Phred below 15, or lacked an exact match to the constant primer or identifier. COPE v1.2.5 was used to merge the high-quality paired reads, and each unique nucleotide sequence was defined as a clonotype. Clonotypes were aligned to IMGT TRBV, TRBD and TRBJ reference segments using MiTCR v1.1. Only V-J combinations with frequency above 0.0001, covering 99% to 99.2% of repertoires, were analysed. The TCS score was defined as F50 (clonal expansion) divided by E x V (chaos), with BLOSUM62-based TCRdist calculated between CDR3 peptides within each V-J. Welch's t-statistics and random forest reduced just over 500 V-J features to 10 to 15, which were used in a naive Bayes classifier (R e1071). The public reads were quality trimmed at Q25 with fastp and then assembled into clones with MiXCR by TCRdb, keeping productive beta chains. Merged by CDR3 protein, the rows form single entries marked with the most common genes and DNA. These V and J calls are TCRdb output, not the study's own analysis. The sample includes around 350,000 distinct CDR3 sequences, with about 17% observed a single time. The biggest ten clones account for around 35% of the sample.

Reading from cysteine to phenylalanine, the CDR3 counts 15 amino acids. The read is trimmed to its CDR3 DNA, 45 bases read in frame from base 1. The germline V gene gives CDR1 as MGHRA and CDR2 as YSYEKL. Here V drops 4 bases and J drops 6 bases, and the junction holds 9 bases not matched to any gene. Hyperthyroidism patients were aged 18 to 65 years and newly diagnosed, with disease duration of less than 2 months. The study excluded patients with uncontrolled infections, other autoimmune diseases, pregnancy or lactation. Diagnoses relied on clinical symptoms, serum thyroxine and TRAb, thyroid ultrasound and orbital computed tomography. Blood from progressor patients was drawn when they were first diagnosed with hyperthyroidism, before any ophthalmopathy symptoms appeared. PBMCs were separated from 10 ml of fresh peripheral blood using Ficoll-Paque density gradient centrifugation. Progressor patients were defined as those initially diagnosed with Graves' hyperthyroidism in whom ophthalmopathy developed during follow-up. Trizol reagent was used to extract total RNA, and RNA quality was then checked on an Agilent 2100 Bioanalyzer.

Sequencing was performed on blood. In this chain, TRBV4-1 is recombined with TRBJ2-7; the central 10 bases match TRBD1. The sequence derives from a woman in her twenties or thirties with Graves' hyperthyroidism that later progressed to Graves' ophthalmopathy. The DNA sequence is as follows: TGCGCCAGCAGCCTGGGGACAGGGGCCGTGGGCGAGCAGTACTTC. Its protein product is CASSLGTGAVGEQYF.